The 5 T cell receptor beta chains in this list originate from one sample, sequenced in a study of cytomegalovirus exposure and HLA in healthy donors. Libraries were prepared by immunoSEQ multiplex PCR; TCRdb keeps only in-frame clonotypes and omits some of them. The sample contains around 60,000 clones, about 90% of which appear only once. Sequenced: PBMCs. These receptors originate from a woman younger than 30 in good health and CMV-seronegative.

The chain recombines TRBV28 with TRBJ2-3; D is possibly TRBD2 (5 bases). The V and J ends lost 6 bases and 5 bases respectively, with 15 bases between them. CDR1 MDHEN and CDR2 SYDVKM come from the germline V gene. The CDR3 has 14 amino acids. DNA of the CDR3: TGTGCCAGCAGCCCTGCGGGTTCAGGAGATACGCAGTATTTT. This gives the protein CASSPAGSGDTQYF.

The J gene is TRBJ2-4, the V gene TRBV11-2, with a weak D call TRBD1 (5 bases). This CDR3 contains 13 residues. The V gene lost 0 bases and the J gene lost 8 bases, with 8 bases spanning the gap. Germline V CDR1 and CDR2: SGHAT, FQNNGV. CDR3 protein: CASSLDFRDIQYF. The CDR3 DNA is TGTGCCAGCAGCTTAGACTTCAGGGACATTCAGTACTTC.

V usage is TRBV9 and J usage is TRBJ2-7; 7 nucleotides align to TRBD1. The V and J ends lost 4 bases and 3 bases, in that order; junction bases with no gene match: 10. The CDR3 loop spans 15 amino acids. The germline CDR1 and CDR2 sequences are SGDLS and YYNGEE. CDR3 coding DNA: TGTGCCAGCAGCTCAGACACGACAGGGTTCTACGAGCAGTACTTC. Its translation is CASSSDTTGFYEQYF.

The count of this clone is one. This rearrangement joins TRBV6-5 to TRBJ2-1; 9 nucleotides match TRBD1. There are 15 residues in the CDR3. V lost 2 bases to trimming and J lost 5 bases; unmatched junction nucleotides: 4. Germline CDR1 reads MNHEY; CDR2 reads SVGAGI. CDR3 sequence reads: CASSYDGQGHNEQFF. CDR3 DNA: TGTGCCAGCAGTTACGACGGACAGGGGCACAATGAGCAGTTCTTC.

The J gene is TRBJ1-1, the V gene TRBV5-4; no clear D gene. This CDR3 comprises 14 residues. Germline CDR1 and CDR2: SGHNT and YYREEE (reference sequence). The V gene lost 0 bases and the J gene lost 1 base, with 7 bases spanning the gap. The CDR3 nucleotides read TGTGCCAGCAGCTTGGTCACCGGGAACACTGAAGCTTTCTTT. Its protein product is CASSLVTGNTEAFF. Filled out from reference TRBV5-4 and TRBJ1-1, the complete variable domain reads ETGVTQSPTHLIKTRGQQVTLRCSSQSGHNTVSWYQQALGQGPQFIFQYYREEENGRGNFPPRFSGLQFPNYSSELNVNALELDDSALYLCASSLVTGNTEAFFGQGTRLTVV.